This passage covers 9 T cell receptor beta chains from one sample sequenced in a study of blood T cell repertoires in COVID-19. Sequencing was performed with immunoSEQ multiplex PCR; in TCRdb, only in-frame clones are kept and a portion is missing. The profile shows about 220,000 clones, about 88% of them singletons. Sequencing input: peripheral blood. These receptors were collected from a man aged 50 to 60 who had recovered from COVID-19.

This chain connects TRBV28 to TRBJ1-2; 10 bases fit TRBD1. The V segment lost 3 bases and the J segment 3 bases; nucleotides outside the gene matches: 4. Germline CDR1 is MDHEN and CDR2 is SYDVKM. The CDR3 length is 15 residues. CDR3 in amino acids: CASSFGGQGHYGYTF. Written as DNA, the CDR3 is TGTGCCAGCAGTTTCGGGGGACAGGGGCACTATGGCTACACCTTC.

The rearrangement joins TRBV7-2 to TRBJ1-3; the match to TRBD1 covers 7 bases. Germline V gene sequence: CDR1 SGHTA, CDR2 FQGNSA. Unmatched junction bases numbered 3, after V lost 5 bases and J lost 2 bases. This CDR3 spans 14 amino acids. CDR3 nucleotide sequence: TGTGCCAGCAGCCCAGGGACAGCTGGAAACACCATATATTTT. It translates to CASSPGTAGNTIYF. The variable domain in full, completed from reference TRBV7-2 and TRBJ1-3, reads GAGVSQSPSNKVTEKGKDVELRCDPISGHTALYWYRQSLGQGLEFLIYFQGNSAPDKSGLPSDRFSAERTGGSVSTLTIQRTQQEDSAVYLCASSPGTAGNTIYFGEGSWLTVV.

A word on this clone: This CDR3 is also generated by other DNA sequences in the sample. In nucleotides, the CDR3 is TGTGCCAGCAGGCGGGATAGCTCCTACAATGAGCAGTTCTTC. This encodes CASRRDSSYNEQFF. The chain has TRBV2 and TRBJ2-1; TRBD2 is a possible D gene (6 bases). CDR1 is SNHLY, CDR2 FYNNEI, per germline. CDR3 size: 14 residues. Trimming removed 6 bases at V and 0 bases at J, with 9 bases between.

The chain links TRBV7-9 to TRBJ2-2; TRBD2 agrees at 8 bases. There are 16 residues in the CDR3. Per germline, CDR1 SEHNR and CDR2 FQNEAQ (reference sequence). V lost 2 bases, J lost 6 bases, and 8 bases stayed unmatched. CDR3 sequence (DNA): TGTGCCAGCAGCTTAATGGCGGGAGGTGGCCCCGGGGAGCTGTTTTTT. Its translation is CASSLMAGGGPGELFF. The whole variable domain, filled in from reference TRBV7-9 and TRBJ2-2, reads DTGVSQNPRHKITKRGQNVTFRCDPISEHNRLYWYRQTLGQGPEFLTYFQNEAQLEKSRLLSDRFSAERPKGSFSTLEIQRTEQGDSAMYLCASSLMAGGGPGELFFGEGSRLTVL.

This clone was detected only once. This chain links TRBV27 with TRBJ2-7, with 7 bases that match TRBD2. Germline-derived CDR1 and CDR2 are MNHEY and SMNVEV (reference sequence). CDR3 length equals 8 residues. CDR3 DNA: TGTAGCGGGGCCGAGCAGTACTTC. Its translation is CSGAEQYF.

The chain combines TRBV4-1 with TRBJ2-2; 9 bases agree with TRBD2. This CDR3 region has 17 residues. V lost 3 bases and J lost 4; bases outside the gene matches: 9. Germline V gene lookup returns CDR1 MGHRA and CDR2 YSYEKL. DNA of the CDR3: TGCGCCAGCAGCCACGCCATGGGACTAGCTCGCACCGGGGAGCTGTTTTTT. It is translated as CASSHAMGLARTGELFF.

This chain connects TRBV5-4 to TRBJ1-2, with D possibly being TRBD1 (6 bases). CDR1 is SGHNT, CDR2 YYREEE, per germline (reference sequence). This CDR3 is built from 15 residues. The ends were cut back, 4 bases at V and 6 bases at J, with 19 bases in the middle. Here the CDR3 DNA reads TGTGCCAGCAGCCCCCCGGCAGGGGCGGTACATGGCTACACCTTC. Protein sequence: CASSPPAGAVHGYTF.

The genes are TRBV6-5 and TRBJ2-7; TRBD1 matches at 9 bases. Germline V gene sequence: CDR1 MNHEY, CDR2 SVGAGI. The trim removed 4 bases at V and 1 base at J, leaving 5 bases unmatched. The CDR3 loop spans 15 amino acids. CDR3 nucleotides: TGTGCCAGCAGTTCCTCCGGGACAGGGTCCTACGAGCAGTACTTC. Translation: CASSSSGTGSYEQYF.

The CDR3 loop is CASSLSGQLGANVLTF. The CDR3 coding sequence is TGCGCCAGCAGCTTGTCGGGACAACTCGGGGCCAACGTCCTGACTTTC. The chain uses TRBV5-1 and TRBJ2-6; D might be TRBD1 (6 bases). Trimming removed 1 base at V and 4 bases at J, with 12 bases between. CDR1 and CDR2 (germline): SGHRS, YFSETQ. This CDR3 contains 16 residues.